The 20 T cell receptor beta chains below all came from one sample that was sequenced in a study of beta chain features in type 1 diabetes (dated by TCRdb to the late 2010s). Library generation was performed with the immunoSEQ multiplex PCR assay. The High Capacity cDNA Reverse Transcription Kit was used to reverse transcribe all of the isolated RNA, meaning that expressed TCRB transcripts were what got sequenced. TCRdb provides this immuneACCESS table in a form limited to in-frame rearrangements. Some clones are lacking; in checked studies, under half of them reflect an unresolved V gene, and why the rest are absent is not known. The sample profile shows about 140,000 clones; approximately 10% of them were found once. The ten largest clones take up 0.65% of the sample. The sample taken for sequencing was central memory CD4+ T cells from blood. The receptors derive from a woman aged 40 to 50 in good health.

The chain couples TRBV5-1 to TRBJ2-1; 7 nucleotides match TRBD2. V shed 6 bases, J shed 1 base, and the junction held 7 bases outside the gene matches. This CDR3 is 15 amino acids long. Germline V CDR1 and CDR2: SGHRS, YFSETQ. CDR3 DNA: TGCGCCAGCACCCCGGGGGGTGGTTCCTACAATGAGCAGTTCTTC. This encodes CASTPGGGSYNEQFF.

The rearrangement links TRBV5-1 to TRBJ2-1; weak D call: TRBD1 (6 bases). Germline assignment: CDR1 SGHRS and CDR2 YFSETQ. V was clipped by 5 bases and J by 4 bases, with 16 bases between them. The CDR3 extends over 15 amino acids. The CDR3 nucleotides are TGCGCCAGCAGTTCTGGACAGACGGCTTACAATGAGCAGTTCTTC. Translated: CASSSGQTAYNEQFF.

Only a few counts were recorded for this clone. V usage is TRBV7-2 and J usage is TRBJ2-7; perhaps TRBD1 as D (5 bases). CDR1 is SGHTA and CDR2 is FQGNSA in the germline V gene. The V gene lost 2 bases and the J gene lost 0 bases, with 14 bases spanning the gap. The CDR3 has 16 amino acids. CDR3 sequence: CASSLFLGASSYEQYF. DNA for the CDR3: TGTGCCAGCAGCTTATTTTTAGGGGCGAGCTCCTACGAGCAGTACTTC.

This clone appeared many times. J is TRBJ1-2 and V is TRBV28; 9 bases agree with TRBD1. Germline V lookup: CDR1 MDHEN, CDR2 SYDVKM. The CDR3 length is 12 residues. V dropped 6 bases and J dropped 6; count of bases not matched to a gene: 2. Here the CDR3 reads CASSGQGNGYTF. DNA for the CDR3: TGTGCCAGCAGCGGACAGGGGAATGGCTACACCTTC.

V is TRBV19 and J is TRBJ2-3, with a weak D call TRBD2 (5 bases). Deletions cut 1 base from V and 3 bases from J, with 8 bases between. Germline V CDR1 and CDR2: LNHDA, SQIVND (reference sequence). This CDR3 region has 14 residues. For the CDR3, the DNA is TGTGCCAGTAGTATAGTACAGCGGACAGATACGCAGTATTTT. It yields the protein CASSIVQRTDTQYF. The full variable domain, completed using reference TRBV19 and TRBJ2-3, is DGGITQSPKYLFRKEGQNVTLSCEQNLNHDAMYWYRQDPGQGLRLIYYSQIVNDFQKGDIAEGYSVSREKKESFPLTVTSAQKNPTAFYLCASSIVQRTDTQYFGPGTRLTVL.

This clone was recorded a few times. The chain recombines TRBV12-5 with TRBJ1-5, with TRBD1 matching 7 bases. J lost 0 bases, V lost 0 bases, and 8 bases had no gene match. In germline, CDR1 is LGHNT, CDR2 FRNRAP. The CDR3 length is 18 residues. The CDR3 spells CASGLVRSTGDSNQPQHF. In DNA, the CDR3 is TGTGCTAGTGGTTTGGTACGGTCAACAGGGGATAGCAATCAGCCCCAGCATTTT.

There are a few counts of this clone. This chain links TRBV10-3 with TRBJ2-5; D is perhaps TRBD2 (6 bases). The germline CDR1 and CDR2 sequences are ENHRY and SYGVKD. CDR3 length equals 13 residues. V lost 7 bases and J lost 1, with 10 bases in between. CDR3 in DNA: TGTGCCATCACAGGCGGGGCCCAAGAGACCCAGTACTTC. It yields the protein CAITGGAQETQYF.

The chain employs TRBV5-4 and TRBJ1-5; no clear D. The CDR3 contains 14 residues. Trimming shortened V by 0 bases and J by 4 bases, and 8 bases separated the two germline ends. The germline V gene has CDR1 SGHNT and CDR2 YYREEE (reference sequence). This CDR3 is CASSLERANQPQHF. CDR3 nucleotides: TGTGCCAGCAGCTTGGAAAGAGCAAATCAGCCCCAGCATTTT.

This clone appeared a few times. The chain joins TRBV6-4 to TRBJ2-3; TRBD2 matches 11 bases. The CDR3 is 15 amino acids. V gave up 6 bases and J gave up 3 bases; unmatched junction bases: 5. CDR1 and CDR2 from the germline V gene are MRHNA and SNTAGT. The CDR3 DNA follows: TGTGCCAGCAGACTAGCGGGGGCCGGTACAGATACGCAGTATTTT. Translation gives CASRLAGAGTDTQYF.

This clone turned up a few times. CDR3: CASSQGSLATNEQFF. CDR3 coding DNA: TGTGCCAGCAGCCAAGGCTCACTAGCAACCAATGAGCAGTTCTTC. This chain joins TRBV16 and TRBJ2-1, with D possibly TRBD2 on 6 matching bases. The length of the CDR3 is 15 residues. Germline V gene lookup returns CDR1 KGHSY and CDR2 FQNENV. The V gene lost 2 bases and the J gene lost 6 bases, with 14 bases spanning the gap. The full variable domain, completed using reference TRBV16 and TRBJ2-1, is GEEVAQTPKHLVRGEGQKAKLYCAPIKGHSYVFWYQQVLKNEFKFLISFQNENVFDETGMPKERFSAKCLPNSPCSLEIQATKLEDSAVYFCASSQGSLATNEQFFGPGTRLTVL.

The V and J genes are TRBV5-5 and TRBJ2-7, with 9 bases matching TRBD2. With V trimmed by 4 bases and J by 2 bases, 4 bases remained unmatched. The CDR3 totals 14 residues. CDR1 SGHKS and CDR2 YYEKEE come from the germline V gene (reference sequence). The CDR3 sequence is CASSPGTSTYEQYF. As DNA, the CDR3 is TGTGCCAGCAGCCCCGGGACTAGCACCTACGAGCAGTACTTC.

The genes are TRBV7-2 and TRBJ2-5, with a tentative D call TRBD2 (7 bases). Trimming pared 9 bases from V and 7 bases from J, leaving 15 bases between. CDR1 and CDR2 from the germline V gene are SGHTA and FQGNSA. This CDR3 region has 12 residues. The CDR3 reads CASSGGLATQYF. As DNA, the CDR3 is TGTGCCAGTTCGGGGGGCTTGGCGACCCAGTACTTC. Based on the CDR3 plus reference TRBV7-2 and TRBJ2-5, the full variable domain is GAGVSQSPSNKVTEKGKDVELRCDPISGHTALYWYRQSLGQGLEFLIYFQGNSAPDKSGLPSDRFSAERTGGSVSTLTIQRTQQEDSAVYLCASSGGLATQYFGPGTRLLVL.

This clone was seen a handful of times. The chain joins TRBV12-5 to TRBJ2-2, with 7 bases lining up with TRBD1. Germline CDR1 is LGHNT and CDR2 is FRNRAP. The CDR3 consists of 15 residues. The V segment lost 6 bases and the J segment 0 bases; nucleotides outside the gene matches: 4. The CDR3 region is CASGRGQSNTGELFF. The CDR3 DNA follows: TGTGCTAGTGGGAGGGGGCAGTCGAACACCGGGGAGCTGTTTTTT.

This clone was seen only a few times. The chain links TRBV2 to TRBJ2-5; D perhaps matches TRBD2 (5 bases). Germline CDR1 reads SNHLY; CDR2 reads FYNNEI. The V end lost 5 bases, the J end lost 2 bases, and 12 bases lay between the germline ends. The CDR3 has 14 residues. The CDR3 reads CASSYSSGQETQYF. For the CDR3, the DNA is TGTGCCAGCAGTTACTCTTCGGGACAAGAGACCCAGTACTTC.

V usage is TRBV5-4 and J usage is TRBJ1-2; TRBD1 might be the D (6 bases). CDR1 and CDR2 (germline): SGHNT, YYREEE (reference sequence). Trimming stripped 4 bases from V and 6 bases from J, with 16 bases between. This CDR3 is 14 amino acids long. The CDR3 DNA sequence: TGTGCCAGCAGCGAACTTACAGGGAGGGATGGCTACACCTTC. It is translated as CASSELTGRDGYTF.

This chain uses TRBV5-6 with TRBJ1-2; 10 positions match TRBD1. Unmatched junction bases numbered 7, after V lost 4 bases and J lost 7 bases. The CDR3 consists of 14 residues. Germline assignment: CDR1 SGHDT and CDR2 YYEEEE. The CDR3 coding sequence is TGTGCCAGCAGCCTCGACAGGGGGCAGGGTGGCTACACCTTC. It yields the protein CASSLDRGQGGYTF. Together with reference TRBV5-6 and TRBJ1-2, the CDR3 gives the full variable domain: DAGVTQSPTHLIKTRGQQVTLRCSPKSGHDTVSWYQQALGQGPQFIFQYYEEEERQRGNFPDRFSGHQFPNYSSELNVNALLLGDSALYLCASSLDRGQGGYTFGSGTRLTVV.

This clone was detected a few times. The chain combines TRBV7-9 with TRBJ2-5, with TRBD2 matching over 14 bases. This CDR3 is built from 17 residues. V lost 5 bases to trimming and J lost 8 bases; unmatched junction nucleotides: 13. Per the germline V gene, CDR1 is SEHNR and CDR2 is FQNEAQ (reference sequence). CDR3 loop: CASSPTRTSGGQNTQYF. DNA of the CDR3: TGTGCCAGCAGCCCTACCCGGACTAGCGGGGGGCAGAATACCCAGTACTTC.

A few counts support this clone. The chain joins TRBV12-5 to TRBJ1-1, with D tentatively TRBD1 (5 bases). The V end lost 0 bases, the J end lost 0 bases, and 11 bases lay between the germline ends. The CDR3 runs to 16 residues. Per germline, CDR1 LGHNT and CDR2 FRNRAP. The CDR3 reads CASGLVLTELNTEAFF. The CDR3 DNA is TGTGCTAGTGGTTTGGTACTGACAGAGCTGAACACTGAAGCTTTCTTT. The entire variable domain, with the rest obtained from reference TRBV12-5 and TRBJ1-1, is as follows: DARVTQTPRHKVTEMGQEVTMRCQPILGHNTVFWYRQTMMQGLELLAYFRNRAPLDDSGMPKDRFSAEMPDATLATLKIQPSEPRDSAVYFCASGLVLTELNTEAFFGQGTRLTVV.

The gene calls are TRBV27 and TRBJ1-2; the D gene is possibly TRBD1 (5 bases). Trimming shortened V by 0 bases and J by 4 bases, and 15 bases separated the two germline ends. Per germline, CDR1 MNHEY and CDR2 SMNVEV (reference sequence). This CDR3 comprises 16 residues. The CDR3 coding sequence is TGTGCCAGCAGTTTATCAGGTCTTCAGGGTAGCTATGGCTACACCTTC. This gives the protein CASSLSGLQGSYGYTF.

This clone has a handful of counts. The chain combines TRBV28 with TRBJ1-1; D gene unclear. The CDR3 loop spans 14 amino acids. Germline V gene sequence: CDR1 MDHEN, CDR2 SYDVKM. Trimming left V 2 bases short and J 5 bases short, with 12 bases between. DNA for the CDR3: TGTGCCAGCAGTTTACTCCAGGTAAAGACTGAAGCTTTCTTT. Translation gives CASSLLQVKTEAFF.